These 7 T cell receptor beta chains share one sample of origin, sequenced in a study of Graves' ophthalmopathy and Graves' hyperthyroidism. Amplifying from RNA transcripts, the study obtained TCR beta CDR3 regions. First-round RT-PCR used HTBI primers; second-round multiplex PCR followed. Each CDR3 protein is one row after TCRdb ran MiXCR on the multiplex PCR reads. Of 35,000 to 50,000 distinct CDR3 sequences in the sample, 45% to 55% are singletons; the top ten hold roughly 25%. Sequencing input: peripheral blood. Source of these receptors: an adult woman with stable Graves' hyperthyroidism.

This chain uses TRBV29-1 with TRBJ2-7; 10 bases match TRBD1. After removal of 6 bases from V and 4 bases from J, the junction contained 9 bases not matched to a gene. The CDR3 extends over 14 amino acids. Germline loops: CDR1 SQVTM, CDR2 ANQGSEA. CDR3 sequence (DNA): TGCAGCGTGATGGGACAGGGGATTGAATACGAGCAGTACTTC. It encodes CSVMGQGIEYEQYF.

This sequence joins TRBV7-9 and TRBJ2-7; D gene uncertain. The CDR3 is 16 amino acids. V gave up 1 base and J gave up 0 bases, with 13 bases separating them. The germline V gene has CDR1 SEHNR and CDR2 FQNEAQ (reference sequence). The CDR3 spells CASSLGGSRNSYEQYF. As DNA, the CDR3 is TGTGCCAGCAGCTTAGGGGGAAGCAGGAACTCCTACGAGCAGTACTTC.

In this sample, this clonotype is medium-sized (0.01 to 0.1%). This chain links TRBV20-1 with TRBJ2-5; D is unclear. Per germline, CDR1 DFQATT and CDR2 SNEGSKA (reference sequence). The V end was cut by 0 bases, the J end by 5 bases, with 10 bases between. The CDR3 has 13 residues. The CDR3 region has the DNA TGCAGTGCTAGAGATAGCCCCTTGGAGACCCAGTACTTC. This codes for CSARDSPLETQYF.

With respect to this clonotype: An end of the junction differs from the germline gene, which may be a read error. The rearrangement uses TRBV25-1 and TRBJ1-1; tentative D call: TRBD1 (5 bases). The CDR3 contains 15 residues. CDR1 MGHDK and CDR2 SYGVNS come from the germline V gene. CDR3 residues: CASSSHRQKNTGAFF. DNA for the CDR3: TGTGCCAGCAGCTCCCATCGACAGAAGAACACTGGAGCTTTCTTT.

The chain is built from TRBV29-1 and TRBJ2-7; 8 bases are shared with TRBD1. Germline V gives CDR1 SQVTM, CDR2 ANQGSEA. There are 11 residues in the CDR3. Unmatched junction bases numbered 8, after V lost 8 bases and J lost 8 bases. For the CDR3, the DNA is TGCAGCAGTTTGGACAGGGTGAAGCAGTACTTC. Translating it yields CSSLDRVKQYF.

This clonotype was observed at least ten times. The chain has TRBV20-1 and TRBJ1-1, with D possibly being TRBD1 (5 bases). The V and J ends lost 3 bases and 1 base respectively, with 12 bases between them. The CDR3 has 14 amino acids. Germline loops: CDR1 DFQATT, CDR2 SNEGSKA (reference sequence). The CDR3 nucleotides read TGCAGTGCTAGTATGGGACGGTCGAACACTGAAGCTTTCTTT. Its protein product is CSASMGRSNTEAFF.

As regards this clonotype: One junction end disagrees with the germline gene, perhaps due to a read error. The chain has TRBV5-1 and TRBJ2-7, with D possibly TRBD1 on 6 matching bases. Germline assignment: CDR1 SGHRS and CDR2 YFSETQ. CDR3 length equals 16 residues. The chain's CDR3 is CTSSLSDRPYPYEQYF. The CDR3 region has the DNA TGCACCAGCAGCCTCTCAGACAGGCCATACCCCTACGAGCAGTACTTC.